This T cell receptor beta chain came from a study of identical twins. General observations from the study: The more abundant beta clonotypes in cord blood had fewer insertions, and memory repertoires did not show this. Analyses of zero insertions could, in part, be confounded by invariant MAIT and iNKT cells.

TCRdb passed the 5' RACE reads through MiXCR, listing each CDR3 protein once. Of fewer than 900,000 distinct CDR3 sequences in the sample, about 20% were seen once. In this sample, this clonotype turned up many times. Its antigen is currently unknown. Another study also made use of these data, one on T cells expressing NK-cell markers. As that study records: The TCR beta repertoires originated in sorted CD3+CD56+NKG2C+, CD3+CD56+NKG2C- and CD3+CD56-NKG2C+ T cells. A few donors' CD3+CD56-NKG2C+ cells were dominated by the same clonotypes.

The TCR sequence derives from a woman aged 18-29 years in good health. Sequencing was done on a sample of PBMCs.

The CDR3 bases are TGCGCCAGCAGCTGGGGGATCGGGGATTCGAACACTGAAGCTTTCTTT. It translates to CASSWGIGDSNTEAFF. The chain employs TRBV5-1 and TRBJ1-1, with D perhaps TRBD1 (5 bases). This CDR3 is 16 amino acids long. Between the trimmed V and J ends, which lost 3 bases and 1 base, there was a span of 16 bases. Germline V lookup: CDR1 SGHRS, CDR2 YFSETQ.